The clone carrying this TCR beta chain has only one observation. This specimen comes from a study of blood T cell repertoires in COVID-19. Study context: Acute-phase and convalescent COVID-19 samples originated in the United States, Italy and Spain. Nucleic acid was either cDNA or gDNA, and it came from T cells, B-cell-depleted T cells, or PBMCs.

As originally analysed: Nucleated cell counts were estimated from reference gene primer amplification. Profiling relied on immunoSEQ multiplex PCR, and the TCRdb table lists in-frame clones only, not all of them. V and J calls and clone size are given by that table; D and trimming were obtained from the DNA. The data hold approximately 80,000 clones, with around 86% observed a single time. This CDR3 is built from 13 residues. CDR1 and CDR2 from the germline V gene are SGHAT and FQDESV (reference sequence). V was pared by 5 bases and J by 1 base, with 8 bases between. Sample: peripheral blood. The chain recombines TRBV11-1 with TRBJ1-1; D possibly corresponds to TRBD1 (5 bases). The origin of this receptor is a man aged 35 to 55 with acute or convalescent COVID-19. This CDR3 is CASSVDRNTEAFF. The CDR3 bases are TGTGCCAGCAGCGTCGACAGGAACACTGAAGCTTTCTTT.